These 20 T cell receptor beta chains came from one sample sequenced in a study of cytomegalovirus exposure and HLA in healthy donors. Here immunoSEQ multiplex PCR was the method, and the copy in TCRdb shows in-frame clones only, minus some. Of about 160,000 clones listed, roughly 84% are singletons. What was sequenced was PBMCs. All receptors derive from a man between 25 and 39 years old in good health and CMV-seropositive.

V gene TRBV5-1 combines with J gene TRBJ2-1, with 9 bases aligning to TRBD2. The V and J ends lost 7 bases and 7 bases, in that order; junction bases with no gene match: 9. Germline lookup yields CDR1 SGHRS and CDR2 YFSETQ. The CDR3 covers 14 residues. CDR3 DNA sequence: TGCGCCAGCGCCCTGGGACTAGCCGTAAATGAGCAGTTCTTC. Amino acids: CASALGLAVNEQFF.

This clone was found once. CDR3 in amino acids: CASSLELRGAQETQYF. Here the CDR3 DNA reads TGTGCCAGCAGCCTTGAGTTGCGGGGCGCCCAAGAGACCCAGTACTTC. V is TRBV5-6 and J is TRBJ2-5, with TRBD2 as a possible D gene (6 bases). The CDR3 runs 16 residues. V lost 4 bases, J lost 1 base, and 17 bases lay in between. Germline V gene data show CDR1 as SGHDT and CDR2 as YYEEEE.

The CDR3 protein is CATSRDSRGQGPYNEQFF. The CDR3 region has the DNA TGTGCCACCAGCAGAGATTCAAGGGGACAGGGGCCCTACAATGAGCAGTTCTTC. The chain has TRBV15 and TRBJ2-1, with 10 bases lining up with TRBD1. This CDR3 comprises 18 residues. Germline assignment: CDR1 LNHNV and CDR2 YYDKDF (reference sequence). The V gene end was trimmed by 0 bases and the J gene end by 2 bases; junction bases not matched to a gene: 7.

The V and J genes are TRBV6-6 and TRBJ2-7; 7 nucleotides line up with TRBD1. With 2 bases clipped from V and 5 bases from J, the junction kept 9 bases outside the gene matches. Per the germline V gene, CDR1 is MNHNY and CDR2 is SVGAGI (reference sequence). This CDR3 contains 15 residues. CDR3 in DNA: TGTGCCAGCAGTTACCCCGAGAGGGGGCAAGACGAGCAGTACTTC. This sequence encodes CASSYPERGQDEQYF.

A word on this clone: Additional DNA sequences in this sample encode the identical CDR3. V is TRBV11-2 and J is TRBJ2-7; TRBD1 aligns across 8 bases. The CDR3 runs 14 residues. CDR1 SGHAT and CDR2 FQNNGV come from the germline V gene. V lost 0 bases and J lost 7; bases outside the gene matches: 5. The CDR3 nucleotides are TGTGCCAGCAGCTTAGAGGCAGGGGGCTATGAGCAGTACTTC. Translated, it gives CASSLEAGGYEQYF.

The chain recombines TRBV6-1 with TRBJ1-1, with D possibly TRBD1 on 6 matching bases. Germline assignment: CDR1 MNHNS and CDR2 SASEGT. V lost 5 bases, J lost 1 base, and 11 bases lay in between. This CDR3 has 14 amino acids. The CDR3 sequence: CASSTGQENTEAFF. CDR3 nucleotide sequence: TGTGCCAGCAGTACGGGACAAGAGAACACTGAAGCTTTCTTT.

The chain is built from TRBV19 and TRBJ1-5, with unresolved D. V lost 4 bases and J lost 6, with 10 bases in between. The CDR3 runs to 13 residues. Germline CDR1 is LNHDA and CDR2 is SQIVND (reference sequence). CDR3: CASSTGVGQPQHF. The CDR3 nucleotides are TGTGCCAGTAGTACCGGGGTCGGTCAGCCCCAGCATTTT.

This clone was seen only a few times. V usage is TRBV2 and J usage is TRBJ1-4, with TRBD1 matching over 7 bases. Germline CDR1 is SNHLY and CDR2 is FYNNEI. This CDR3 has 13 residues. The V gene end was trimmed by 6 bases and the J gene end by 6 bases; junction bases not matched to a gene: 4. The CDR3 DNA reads TGTGCCAGCAGAAGGGACAGAGATGAAAAACTGTTTTTT. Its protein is CASRRDRDEKLFF. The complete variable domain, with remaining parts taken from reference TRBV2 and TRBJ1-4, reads EPEVTQTPSHQVTQMGQEVILRCVPISNHLYFYWYRQILGQKVEFLVSFYNNEISEKSEIFDDQFSVERPDGSNFTLKIRSTKLEDSAMYFCASRRDRDEKLFFGSGTQLSVL.

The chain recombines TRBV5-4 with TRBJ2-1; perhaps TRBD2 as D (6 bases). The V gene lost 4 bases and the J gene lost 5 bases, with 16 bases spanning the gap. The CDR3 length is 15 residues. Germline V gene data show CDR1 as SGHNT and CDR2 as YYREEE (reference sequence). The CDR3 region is CASSPRGSGNNEQFF. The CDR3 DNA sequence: TGTGCCAGCAGCCCCCGCGGTAGCGGAAACAATGAGCAGTTCTTC.

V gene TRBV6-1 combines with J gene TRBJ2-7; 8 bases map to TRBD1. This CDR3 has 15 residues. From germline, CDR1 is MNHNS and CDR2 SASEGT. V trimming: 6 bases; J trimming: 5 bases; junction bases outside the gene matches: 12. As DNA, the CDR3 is TGTGCCAGCAGGGAGGCGGCAGGGGGCTTCGACGAGCAGTACTTC. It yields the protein CASREAAGGFDEQYF.

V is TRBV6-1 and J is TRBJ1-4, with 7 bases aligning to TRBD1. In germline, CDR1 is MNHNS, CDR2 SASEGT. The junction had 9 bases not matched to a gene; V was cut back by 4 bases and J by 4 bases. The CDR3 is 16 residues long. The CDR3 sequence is CASSVNRGAGNEKLFF. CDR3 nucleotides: TGTGCCAGCAGTGTCAACAGGGGTGCGGGTAATGAAAAACTGTTTTTT.

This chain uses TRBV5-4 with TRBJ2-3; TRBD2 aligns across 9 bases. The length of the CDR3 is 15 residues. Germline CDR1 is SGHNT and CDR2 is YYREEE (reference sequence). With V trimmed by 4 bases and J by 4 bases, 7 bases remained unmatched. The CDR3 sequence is CASSPSGGRSDTQYF. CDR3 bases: TGTGCCAGCAGCCCGAGCGGGGGGAGATCAGATACGCAGTATTTT.

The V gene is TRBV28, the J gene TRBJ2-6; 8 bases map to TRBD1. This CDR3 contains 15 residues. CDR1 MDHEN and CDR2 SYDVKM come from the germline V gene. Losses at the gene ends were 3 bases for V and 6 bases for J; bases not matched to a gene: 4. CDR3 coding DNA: TGTGCCAGCAGTTTGGGGCAGGGGGCGGCCAACGTCCTGACTTTC. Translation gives CASSLGQGAANVLTF.

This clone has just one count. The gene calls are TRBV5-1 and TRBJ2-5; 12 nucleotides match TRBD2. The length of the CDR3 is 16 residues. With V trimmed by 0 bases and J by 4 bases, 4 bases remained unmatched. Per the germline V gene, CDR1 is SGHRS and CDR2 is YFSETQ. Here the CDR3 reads CASSLGLAGGGETQYF. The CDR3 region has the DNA TGCGCCAGCAGCTTGGGGCTAGCGGGAGGGGGAGAGACCCAGTACTTC.

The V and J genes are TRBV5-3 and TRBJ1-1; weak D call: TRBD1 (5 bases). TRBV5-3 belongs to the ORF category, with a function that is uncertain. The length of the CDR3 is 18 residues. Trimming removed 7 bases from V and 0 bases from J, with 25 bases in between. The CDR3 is CARCGGEDRHKLNTEAFF. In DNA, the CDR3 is TGTGCCAGATGTGGAGGGGAGGACCGGCACAAATTGAACACTGAAGCTTTCTTT.

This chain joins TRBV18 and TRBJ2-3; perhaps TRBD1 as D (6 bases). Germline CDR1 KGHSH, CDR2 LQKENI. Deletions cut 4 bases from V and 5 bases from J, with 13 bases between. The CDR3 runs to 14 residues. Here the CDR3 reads CASSRGQRRDTQYF. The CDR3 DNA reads TGTGCCAGCTCACGTGGACAGAGAAGAGATACGCAGTATTTT.

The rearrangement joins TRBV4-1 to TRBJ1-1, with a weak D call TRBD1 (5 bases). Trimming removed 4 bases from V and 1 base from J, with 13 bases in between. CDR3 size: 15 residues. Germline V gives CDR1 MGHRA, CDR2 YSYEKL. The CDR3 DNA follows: TGCGCCAGCAGCCTCGAACAGGTACCGAACACTGAAGCTTTCTTT. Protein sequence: CASSLEQVPNTEAFF.

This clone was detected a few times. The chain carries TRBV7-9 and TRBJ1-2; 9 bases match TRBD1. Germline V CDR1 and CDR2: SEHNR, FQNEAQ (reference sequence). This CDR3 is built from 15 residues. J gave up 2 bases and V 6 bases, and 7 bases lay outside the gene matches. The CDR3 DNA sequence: TGTGCCAGCAGGGGAAACAGGGGGCTGAACTATGGCTACACCTTC. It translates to CASRGNRGLNYGYTF.

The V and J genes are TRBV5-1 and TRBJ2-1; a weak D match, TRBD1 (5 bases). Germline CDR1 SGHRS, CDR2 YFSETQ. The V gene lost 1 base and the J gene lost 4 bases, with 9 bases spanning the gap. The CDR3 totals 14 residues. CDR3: CASSLQDTYNEQFF. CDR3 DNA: TGCGCCAGCAGCTTGCAGGACACATACAATGAGCAGTTCTTC.

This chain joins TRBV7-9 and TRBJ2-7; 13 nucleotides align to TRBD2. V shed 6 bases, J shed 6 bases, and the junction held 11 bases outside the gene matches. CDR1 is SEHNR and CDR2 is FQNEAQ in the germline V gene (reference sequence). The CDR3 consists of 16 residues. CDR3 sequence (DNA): TGTGCCAGCAGGCGGGGGACTAGCGGGGAGAGTGGCGAGCAGTACTTC. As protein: CASRRGTSGESGEQYF. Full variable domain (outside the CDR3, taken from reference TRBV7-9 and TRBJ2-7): DTGVSQNPRHKITKRGQNVTFRCDPISEHNRLYWYRQTLGQGPEFLTYFQNEAQLEKSRLLSDRFSAERPKGSFSTLEIQRTEQGDSAMYLCASRRGTSGESGEQYFGPGTRLTVT.